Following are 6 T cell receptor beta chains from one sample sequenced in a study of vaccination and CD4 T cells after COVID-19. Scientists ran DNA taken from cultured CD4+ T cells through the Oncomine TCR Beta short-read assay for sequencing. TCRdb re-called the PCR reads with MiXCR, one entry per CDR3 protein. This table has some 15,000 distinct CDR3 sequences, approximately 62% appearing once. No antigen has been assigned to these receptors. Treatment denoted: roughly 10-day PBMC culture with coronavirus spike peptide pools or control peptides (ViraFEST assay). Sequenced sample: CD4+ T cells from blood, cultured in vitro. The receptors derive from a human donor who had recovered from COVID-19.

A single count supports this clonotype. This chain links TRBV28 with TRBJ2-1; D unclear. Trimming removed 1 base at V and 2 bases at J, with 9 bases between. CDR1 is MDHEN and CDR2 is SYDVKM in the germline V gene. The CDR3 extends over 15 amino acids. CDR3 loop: CASSLLGITYNEQFF. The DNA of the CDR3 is TGTGCCAGCAGTTTATTGGGGATCACCTACAATGAGCAGTTCTTC.

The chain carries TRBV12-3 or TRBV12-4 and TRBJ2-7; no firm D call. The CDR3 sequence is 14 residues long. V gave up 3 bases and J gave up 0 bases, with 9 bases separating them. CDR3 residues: CASSFRQVSYEQYF. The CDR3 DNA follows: TGTGCCAGCAGTTTTAGGCAGGTCTCCTACGAGCAGTACTTC.

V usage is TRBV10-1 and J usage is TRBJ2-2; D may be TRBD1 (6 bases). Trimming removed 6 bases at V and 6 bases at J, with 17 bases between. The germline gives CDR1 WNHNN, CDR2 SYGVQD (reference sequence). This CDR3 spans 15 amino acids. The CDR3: CASRNWAGDPGELFF. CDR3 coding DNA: TGCGCCAGCAGGAACTGGGCAGGGGATCCCGGGGAGCTGTTTTTT.

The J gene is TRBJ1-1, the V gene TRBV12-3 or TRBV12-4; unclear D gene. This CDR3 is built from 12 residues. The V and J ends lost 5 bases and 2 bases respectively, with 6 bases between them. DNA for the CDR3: TGTGCCAGCAGTGCGGTCAACACTGAAGCTTTCTTT. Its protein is CASSAVNTEAFF.

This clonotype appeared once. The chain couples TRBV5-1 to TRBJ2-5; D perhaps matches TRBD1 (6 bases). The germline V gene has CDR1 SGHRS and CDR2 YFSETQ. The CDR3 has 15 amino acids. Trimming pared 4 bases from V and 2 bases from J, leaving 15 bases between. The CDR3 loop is CASSPNWGPQETQYF. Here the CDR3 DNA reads TGCGCCAGCAGCCCGAACTGGGGGCCTCAAGAGACCCAGTACTTC.

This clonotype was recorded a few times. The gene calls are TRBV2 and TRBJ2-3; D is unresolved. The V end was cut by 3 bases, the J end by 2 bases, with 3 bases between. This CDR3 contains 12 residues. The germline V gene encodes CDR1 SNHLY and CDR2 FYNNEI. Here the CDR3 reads CASSESTDTQYF. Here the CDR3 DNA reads TGTGCCAGCAGTGAGTCCACAGATACGCAGTATTTT.